One and the same sample provided the 32 T cell receptor beta chains below, sequenced in a study of graft-versus-host responses after intestinal transplantation. Sequenced by immunoSEQ multiplex PCR; TCRdb stores in-frame clones only, minus some. The table lists over 70,000 clones, 90% of them singletons. Antigens for these TCRs are unknown. Here the sequenced sample was unstimulated CD8+ T cells sorted from spleen or lymph node cells, taken before transplant. These receptor sequences come from a human donor who was the organ donor for an intestinal transplant.

The chain is built from TRBV7-9 and TRBJ2-1, with 8 bases matching TRBD2. The germline V gene encodes CDR1 SEHNR and CDR2 FQNEAQ (reference sequence). Losses at the gene ends were 8 bases for V and 4 bases for J; bases not matched to a gene: 7. CDR3 length: 14 amino acids. The DNA of the CDR3 is TGTGCCAGCCCCCTCAGCGGGGGTTACAATGAGCAGTTCTTC. This encodes CASPLSGGYNEQFF. Combining the CDR3 with reference TRBV7-9 and TRBJ2-1 gives the whole variable domain DTGVSQNPRHKITKRGQNVTFRCDPISEHNRLYWYRQTLGQGPEFLTYFQNEAQLEKSRLLSDRFSAERPKGSFSTLEIQRTEQGDSAMYLCASPLSGGYNEQFFGPGTRLTVL.

The rearrangement links TRBV27 to TRBJ2-1; D might be TRBD1 (5 bases). The CDR3 runs 16 residues. Trimming pared 4 bases from V and 0 bases from J, leaving 13 bases between. Per the germline V gene, CDR1 is MNHEY and CDR2 is SMNVEV (reference sequence). The CDR3: CASSSQGQSSYNEQFF. The CDR3 coding sequence is TGTGCCAGCAGTTCCCAGGGTCAAAGCTCCTACAATGAGCAGTTCTTC.

The chain combines TRBV6-5 with TRBJ2-1; 7 bases match TRBD1. The ends lost 6 bases at V and 7 bases at J; junction bases unmatched: 9. From germline, CDR1 is MNHEY and CDR2 SVGAGI. This CDR3 comprises 14 residues. In DNA form, the CDR3 reads TGTGCCAGCAGGGTACAGGGGAAGTGGAATGAGCAGTTCTTC. Amino acid sequence: CASRVQGKWNEQFF.

The rearrangement joins TRBV10-1 to TRBJ1-4; D perhaps matches TRBD1 (5 bases). CDR1 and CDR2 from the germline V gene are WNHNN and SYGVQD (reference sequence). CDR3 length: 15 amino acids. With 5 bases removed from V and 4 bases from J, the gap between germline ends came to 14 bases. For the CDR3, the DNA is TGCGCCAGCAGTCAAATTCGACAGCTTAATGAAAAACTGTTTTTT. Residues: CASSQIRQLNEKLFF.

This clone was counted between two and nine times. V usage is TRBV4-3 and J usage is TRBJ2-3; 9 nucleotides match TRBD1. Losses at the gene ends were 1 base for V and 1 base for J; bases not matched to a gene: 0. Germline CDR1 LGHNA, CDR2 YSLEER. The CDR3 extends over 15 amino acids. The CDR3 region is CASSQGTGGTDTQYF. CDR3 DNA: TGCGCCAGCAGCCAAGGGACAGGGGGCACAGATACGCAGTATTTT.

The gene calls are TRBV28 and TRBJ2-3; 7 nucleotides align to TRBD1. The CDR3 sequence is 15 residues long. Trimming cost V 2 bases and J 2 bases; bases outside gene matches: 4. Germline lookup yields CDR1 MDHEN and CDR2 SYDVKM. CDR3 nucleotide sequence: TGTGCCAGCAGTTTAACAGGGGATTACACAGATACGCAGTATTTT. Its protein product is CASSLTGDYTDTQYF. The whole variable domain, filled in from reference TRBV28 and TRBJ2-3, reads DVKVTQSSRYLVKRTGEKVFLECVQDMDHENMFWYRQDPGLGLRLIYFSYDVKMKEKGDIPEGYSVSREKKERFSLILESASTNQTSMYLCASSLTGDYTDTQYFGPGTRLTVL.

The chain uses TRBV6-5 and TRBJ2-5, with D possibly being TRBD2 (6 bases). The CDR3 is 14 residues long. The ends were cut back, 0 bases at V and 7 bases at J, with 12 bases in the middle. Germline CDR1 reads MNHEY; CDR2 reads SVGAGI. CDR3 region: CASSYSAGAGTQYF. As DNA, the CDR3 is TGTGCCAGCAGTTACTCGGCCGGAGCGGGGACCCAGTACTTC.

The chain is built from TRBV4-1 and TRBJ2-1; weak D call: TRBD1 (6 bases). The CDR3 sequence is 11 residues long. Trimming shortened V by 4 bases and J by 10 bases, and 8 bases separated the two germline ends. Germline CDR1 MGHRA, CDR2 YSYEKL. DNA for the CDR3: TGCGCCAGCAGCCTAGGGGGAGAGCAGTTCTTC. Its protein is CASSLGGEQFF.

This chain joins TRBV9 and TRBJ1-6; TRBD1 is a possible D gene (5 bases). CDR3 size: 14 residues. Germline values: CDR1 SGDLS, CDR2 YYNGEE. V dropped 0 bases and J dropped 6 bases, with 7 bases sitting between them. The DNA of the CDR3 is TGTGCCAGCAGCGTAGGGCAGGGTAATTCACCCCTCCACTTT. Protein: CASSVGQGNSPLHF.

The chain uses TRBV4-1 and TRBJ2-5; TRBD1 matches at 11 bases. The V gene end was trimmed by 3 bases and the J gene end by 3 bases; junction bases not matched to a gene: 12. This CDR3 contains 18 residues. CDR1 MGHRA and CDR2 YSYEKL come from the germline V gene. CDR3 amino acids: CASSHPGQGAFVEETQYF. The CDR3, as DNA: TGCGCCAGCAGCCACCCAGGACAGGGGGCATTTGTGGAAGAGACCCAGTACTTC.

The DNA of the CDR3 is TGTGCCAGCAGCCCCCGCGGGGAGACCCAGTACTTC. Encoded protein: CASSPRGETQYF. The chain employs TRBV5-4 and TRBJ2-5; a weak D match, TRBD2 (5 bases). Per the germline V gene, CDR1 is SGHNT and CDR2 is YYREEE (reference sequence). V was pared by 4 bases and J by 5 bases, with 9 bases between. The CDR3 contains 12 residues.

Here the CDR3 DNA reads TGTGCCAGCAAAGGGGATTTCCTCTCCTACGAGCAGTACGTC. It codes for CASKGDFLSYEQYV. V usage is TRBV6-1 and J usage is TRBJ2-7; tentative D call: TRBD1 (5 bases). The V end was cut by 7 bases, the J end by 0 bases, with 13 bases between. The CDR3 runs to 14 residues. CDR1 is MNHNS, CDR2 SASEGT, per germline.

There are a few counts of this clone. This chain uses TRBV5-6 with TRBJ2-5; weak D call: TRBD1 (5 bases). Trimming removed 0 bases at V and 4 bases at J, with 19 bases between. Germline CDR1 reads SGHDT; CDR2 reads YYEEEE. This CDR3 is built from 17 residues. DNA of the CDR3: TGTGCCAGCAGCTTGGAGTTGCAGGGTAATGAAGGAGAGACCCAGTACTTC. Amino acids: CASSLELQGNEGETQYF.

The chain carries TRBV6-4 and TRBJ2-3, with 10 nucleotides matching TRBD1. CDR1 MRHNA and CDR2 SNTAGT come from the germline V gene. The CDR3 runs 18 residues. V trimming: 2 bases; J trimming: 3 bases; junction bases outside the gene matches: 11. This chain's CDR3 is CASSDPSSGQGGTDTQYF. In DNA, the CDR3 is TGTGCCAGCAGTGACCCCTCCTCAGGACAGGGGGGGACAGATACGCAGTATTTT.

The chain is built from TRBV7-2 and TRBJ1-5; D remains ambiguous. The V end was cut by 1 base, the J end by 4 bases, with 5 bases between. The CDR3 length is 13 residues. Germline CDR1 and CDR2: SGHTA and FQGNSA. CDR3 DNA sequence: TGTGCCAGCAGCTTAGGTCTGAATCAGCCCCAGCATTTT. This translates into CASSLGLNQPQHF.

This chain uses TRBV5-1 with TRBJ2-1; 14 bases map to TRBD2. CDR1 SGHRS and CDR2 YFSETQ come from the germline V gene. J was trimmed by 10 bases and V by 3 bases; bases with no gene match: 9. The CDR3 runs to 16 residues. CDR3 sequence reads: CASSSRTSGGRGEQFF. Here the CDR3 DNA reads TGCGCCAGCAGCTCCCGGACTAGCGGGGGGCGGGGAGAGCAGTTCTTC.

The chain joins TRBV5-6 to TRBJ1-2; 9 nucleotides align to TRBD1. The CDR3 contains 15 residues. The trim removed 0 bases at V and 3 bases at J, leaving 3 bases unmatched. Germline-derived CDR1 and CDR2 are SGHDT and YYEEEE. The CDR3: CASSLGTGVYYGYTF. CDR3 DNA sequence: TGTGCCAGCAGCTTGGGGACAGGGGTGTACTATGGCTACACCTTC.

The chain recombines TRBV27 with TRBJ2-3; D not certain. V was shortened by 8 bases and J by 0 bases, with 15 bases between the two germline ends. This CDR3 region has 15 residues. Germline-derived CDR1 and CDR2 are MNHEY and SMNVEV (reference sequence). In nucleotides, the CDR3 is TGTGCCAGCCTTGACACGTCCTCTAGCACAGATACGCAGTATTTT. Protein: CASLDTSSSTDTQYF.

This rearrangement joins TRBV6-5 to TRBJ2-5; D possibly corresponds to TRBD1 (5 bases). Germline V gene sequence: CDR1 MNHEY, CDR2 SVGAGI. V was trimmed by 2 bases and J by 4 bases, leaving 14 bases between them. This CDR3 contains 15 residues. In DNA form, the CDR3 reads TGTGCCAGCAGTTACCGGCAGGGTATACGAGAGACCCAGTACTTC. Residues: CASSYRQGIRETQYF.

The chain employs TRBV7-8 and TRBJ2-1; 7 bases are a match to TRBD2. Germline-derived CDR1 and CDR2 are SGHVS and FQNEAQ. With V trimmed by 1 base and J by 3 bases, 6 bases remained unmatched. This CDR3 spans 16 amino acids. The CDR3 region has the DNA TGTGCCAGCAGCTTAGGGGCCGGGACTATCTACAATGAGCAGTTCTTC. As protein: CASSLGAGTIYNEQFF.

This sequence joins TRBV29-1 and TRBJ1-2, with TRBD1 matching over 7 bases. The V gene's germline CDR1 is SQVTM and CDR2 ANQGSEA. The junction had 6 bases not matched to a gene; V was cut back by 6 bases and J by 2 bases. The CDR3 contains 13 residues. CDR3 sequence (DNA): TGCAGCGTCCCCCAGGGGGGCAACTATGGCTACACCTTC. It encodes CSVPQGGNYGYTF.

The chain couples TRBV5-1 to TRBJ1-2; 7 bases match TRBD1. The CDR3 is 17 residues long. The germline V gene has CDR1 SGHRS and CDR2 YFSETQ. Trimming cost V 4 bases and J 4 bases; bases outside gene matches: 16. For the CDR3, the DNA is TGCGCCAGCAGCCAATCCCCAAACCCCGGACAGGTCTATGGCTACACCTTC. Translating it yields CASSQSPNPGQVYGYTF.

The chain combines TRBV4-2 with TRBJ2-1; TRBD1 agrees at 7 bases. CDR3 length: 17 residues. The V and J ends lost 0 bases and 7 bases, in that order; junction bases with no gene match: 12. The germline V gene has CDR1 LGHNA and CDR2 YNFKEQ. CDR3 residues: CASSQDRARGFTNEQFF. CDR3 DNA sequence: TGTGCCAGCAGCCAAGATCGCGCCAGGGGGTTTACGAATGAGCAGTTCTTC.

The chain combines TRBV11-2 with TRBJ1-1, with D tentatively TRBD1 (5 bases). Germline V lookup: CDR1 SGHAT, CDR2 FQNNGV. This CDR3 spans 15 amino acids. V was trimmed by 4 bases and J by 0 bases, leaving 12 bases between them. The CDR3 spells CASSSPTDMNTEAFF. CDR3 nucleotides: TGTGCCAGCAGCTCCCCGACAGACATGAACACTGAAGCTTTCTTT.

This clone was counted only a few times. J is TRBJ2-2 and V is TRBV7-9; no firm D call. The CDR3 is 15 amino acids. Germline CDR1 reads SEHNR; CDR2 reads FQNEAQ (reference sequence). V was trimmed by 8 bases and J by 1 base, leaving 14 bases between them. The CDR3 spells CASPETPGNTGELFF. The CDR3, as DNA: TGTGCCAGCCCCGAGACTCCGGGGAACACCGGGGAGCTGTTTTTT.

The rearrangement joins TRBV27 to TRBJ1-1; 7 positions match TRBD1. The V gene's germline CDR1 is MNHEY and CDR2 SMNVEV (reference sequence). This CDR3 spans 15 amino acids. V shed 2 bases and J 0 bases; nucleotides not matched to a gene: 3. DNA for the CDR3: TGTGCCAGCAGTTTAGGACAGGCCATGAACACTGAAGCTTTCTTT. Translation: CASSLGQAMNTEAFF.

V usage is TRBV11-2 and J usage is TRBJ2-5, with 10 bases lining up with TRBD2. CDR3 length equals 17 residues. The germline CDR1 and CDR2 sequences are SGHAT and FQNNGV. After removal of 1 base from V and 2 bases from J, the junction contained 7 bases not matched to a gene. The CDR3 is CASSLASGGYLQETQYF. DNA of the CDR3: TGTGCCAGCAGCTTAGCTAGCGGGGGTTACCTTCAAGAGACCCAGTACTTC.

The rearrangement joins TRBV2 to TRBJ1-5; maybe TRBD1 (6 bases). Germline V lookup: CDR1 SNHLY, CDR2 FYNNEI. Between the trimmed V and J ends, which lost 6 bases and 0 bases, there was a span of 9 bases. The CDR3 sequence is 14 residues long. CDR3 protein: CASSADSSNQPQHF. The CDR3 nucleotides are TGTGCCAGCAGCGCGGACAGTAGCAATCAGCCCCAGCATTTT.

This clone showed up just a few times. The rearrangement joins TRBV28 to TRBJ1-4; 7 nucleotides line up with TRBD1. The CDR3 is made up of 14 amino acids. The V gene's germline CDR1 is MDHEN and CDR2 SYDVKM. V dropped 2 bases and J dropped 8; count of bases not matched to a gene: 5. The DNA for the CDR3 is TGTGCCAGCAGTTTAACAGGGGCGAGGGAAAAACTGTTTTTT. It yields the protein CASSLTGAREKLFF.

The genes are TRBV13 and TRBJ2-3; the D gene is possibly TRBD2 (7 bases). CDR3 length: 16 residues. Germline V gene data show CDR1 as PRHDT and CDR2 as FYEKMQ (reference sequence). Between the trimmed V and J ends, which lost 5 bases and 3 bases, there was a span of 18 bases. CDR3 coding DNA: TGTGCCAGCAGCCACCCCCGAGAGGGGGGGACAGATACGCAGTATTTT. Protein product: CASSHPREGGTDTQYF.

This rearrangement joins TRBV29-1 to TRBJ2-5; D not resolved. The CDR3 totals 13 residues. Germline V gives CDR1 SQVTM, CDR2 ANQGSEA. Trimming removed 3 bases at V and 0 bases at J, with 8 bases between. CDR3 sequence reads: CSVEQQNQETQYF. For the CDR3, the DNA is TGCAGCGTTGAGCAACAGAACCAAGAGACCCAGTACTTC.

Only a few counts were recorded for this clone. This chain uses TRBV10-2 with TRBJ2-3, with a possible D match to TRBD1 (5 bases). CDR3 size: 16 residues. V lost 4 bases and J lost 3, with 17 bases in between. The germline V gene has CDR1 WSHSY and CDR2 SAAADI. Written as DNA, the CDR3 is TGCGCCAGCAGTGCCCCGGAGCAGGGCTCGACAGATACGCAGTATTTT. Residues: CASSAPEQGSTDTQYF.